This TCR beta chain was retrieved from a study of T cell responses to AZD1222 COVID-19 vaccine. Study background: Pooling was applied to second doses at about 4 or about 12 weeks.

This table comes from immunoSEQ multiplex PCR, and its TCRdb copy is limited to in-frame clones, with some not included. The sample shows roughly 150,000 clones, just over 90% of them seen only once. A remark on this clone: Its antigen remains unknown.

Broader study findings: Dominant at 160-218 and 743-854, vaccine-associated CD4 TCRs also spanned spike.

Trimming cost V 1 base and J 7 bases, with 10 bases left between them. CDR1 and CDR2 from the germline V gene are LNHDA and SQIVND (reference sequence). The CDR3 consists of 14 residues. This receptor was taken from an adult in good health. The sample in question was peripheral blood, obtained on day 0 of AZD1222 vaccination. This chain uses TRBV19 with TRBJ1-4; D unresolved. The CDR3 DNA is TGTGCCAGTAGTATAGGAAGCAAGACTGAAAAACTGTTTTTT. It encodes CASSIGSKTEKLFF.